This TCR beta chain was observed in a study of T-cell reconstitution after alpha-beta-depleted transplantation in children. Notes on the study in general: Surviving thymic progenitors and recipient T cells were the source of high TCRbeta diversity at day 60 in some patients. The origin of alpha-beta T cells about two months after transplant was reportedly several hundred expanded graft clones. T-cell counts and diversity were attributed mostly to newly produced T cells one year after transplant.

The library targeted TCRbeta and was prepared with unique molecular identifiers. TCRdb re-called the PCR reads with MiXCR, one entry per CDR3 protein. Altogether almost 500,000 distinct CDR3 sequences are present, 10% being singletons, with the ten largest covering roughly 2%. The CDR3 is made up of 14 amino acids. V shed 0 bases and J shed 0 bases, with 6 bases lying between them. This clonotype has a count of ten or more. Its antigen is unidentified. Source: PBMCs, taken before TCRalphabeta/CD19-depleted stem cell transplant. This receptor was identified in a child aged 2-15 years with inherited bone marrow failure, due to receive a stem cell transplant. This sequence joins TRBV12-3 or TRBV12-4 and TRBJ2-7; no firm D call. This CDR3 reads CASSLAPISYEQYF. The CDR3 nucleotides are TGTGCCAGCAGTTTAGCACCCATCTCCTACGAGCAGTACTTC.